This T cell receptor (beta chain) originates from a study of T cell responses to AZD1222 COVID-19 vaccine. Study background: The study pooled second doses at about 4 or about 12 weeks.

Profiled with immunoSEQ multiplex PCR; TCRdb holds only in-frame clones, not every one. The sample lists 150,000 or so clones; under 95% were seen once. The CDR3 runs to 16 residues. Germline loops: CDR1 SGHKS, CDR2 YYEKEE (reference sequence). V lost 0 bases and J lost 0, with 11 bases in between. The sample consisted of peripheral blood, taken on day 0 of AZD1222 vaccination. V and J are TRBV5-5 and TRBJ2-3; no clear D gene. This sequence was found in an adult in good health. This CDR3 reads CASSLDVTVSTDTQYF. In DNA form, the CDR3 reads TGTGCCAGCAGCTTGGACGTTACTGTTAGCACAGATACGCAGTATTTT.